This TCR beta chain was sequenced during a study of blood T cell repertoires in COVID-19. TCRdb keeps only in-frame clones here, not all; method: immunoSEQ multiplex PCR. The sample records about 190,000 clones, around nine tenths being singletons. The germline CDR1 and CDR2 sequences are SGHNT and YYREEE (reference sequence). This CDR3 region has 13 residues. J was trimmed by 5 bases and V by 3 bases; bases with no gene match: 1. The sequence was obtained from a man between 18 and 29 years old with active or convalescent COVID-19. Specimen: peripheral blood. The chain couples TRBV5-4 to TRBJ2-5, with 10 bases fitting TRBD2. The CDR3 bases are TGTGCCAGCAGCTCGACTAGCGGGGAGACCCAGTACTTC. Translated: CASSSTSGETQYF.